This T cell receptor (beta chain) is drawn from a study of blood T cell repertoires in COVID-19. Overall study context: COVID-19 samples collected from the United States, Italy and Spain covered acute and convalescent phases.

The CDR3 covers 12 residues. Per germline, CDR1 LGHDT and CDR2 YNNKEL (reference sequence). V dropped 0 bases and J dropped 9 bases, with 9 bases sitting between them. Method: immunoSEQ multiplex PCR; TCRdb's copy keeps in-frame clones and lacks some. Among fewer than 150,000 clones, 85% to 90% were seen once, and the ten largest hold 0.88%. Sample: peripheral blood. This chain joins TRBV3-1 (or the pseudogene TRBV3-2) and TRBJ2-7, with D perhaps TRBD2 (5 bases). The TCR comes from a woman between 45 and 60 years old with active or convalescent COVID-19. CDR3 bases: TGTGCCAGCAGCCAAGAAGGGAGAAGGCAGTACTTC. This encodes CASSQEGRRQYF.